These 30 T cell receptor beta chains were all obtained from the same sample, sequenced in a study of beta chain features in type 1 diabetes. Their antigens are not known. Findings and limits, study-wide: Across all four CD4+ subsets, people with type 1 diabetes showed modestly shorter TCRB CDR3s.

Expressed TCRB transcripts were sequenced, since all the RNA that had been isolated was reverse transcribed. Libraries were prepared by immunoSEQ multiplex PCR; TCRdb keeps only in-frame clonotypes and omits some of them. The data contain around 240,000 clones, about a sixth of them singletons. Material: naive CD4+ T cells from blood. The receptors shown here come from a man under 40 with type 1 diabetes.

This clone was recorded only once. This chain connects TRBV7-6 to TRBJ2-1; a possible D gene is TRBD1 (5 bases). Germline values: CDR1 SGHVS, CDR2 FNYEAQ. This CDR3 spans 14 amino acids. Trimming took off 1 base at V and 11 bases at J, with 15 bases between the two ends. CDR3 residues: CASSLEGTGQKQFF. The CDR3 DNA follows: TGTGCCAGCAGCTTAGAGGGTACAGGCCAGAAGCAGTTCTTC.

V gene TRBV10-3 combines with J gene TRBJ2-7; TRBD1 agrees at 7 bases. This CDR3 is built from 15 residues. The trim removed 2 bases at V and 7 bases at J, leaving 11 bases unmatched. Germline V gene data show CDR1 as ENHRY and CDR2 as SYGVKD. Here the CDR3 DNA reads TGTGCCATCAGTGAGGGACAGGTTCCCCTGGGAGAGCAGTACTTC. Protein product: CAISEGQVPLGEQYF.

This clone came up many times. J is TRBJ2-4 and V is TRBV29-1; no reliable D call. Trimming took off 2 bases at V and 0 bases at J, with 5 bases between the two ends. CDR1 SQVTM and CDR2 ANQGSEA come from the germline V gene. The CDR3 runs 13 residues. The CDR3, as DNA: TGCAGCGTTGAACGGCTAGCCAAAAACATTCAGTACTTC. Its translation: CSVERLAKNIQYF.

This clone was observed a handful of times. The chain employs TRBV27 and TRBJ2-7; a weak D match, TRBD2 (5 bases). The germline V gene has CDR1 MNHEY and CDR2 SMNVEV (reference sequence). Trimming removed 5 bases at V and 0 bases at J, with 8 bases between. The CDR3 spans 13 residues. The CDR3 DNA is TGTGCCAGCAGTAGCGGAAGCTCCTACGAGCAGTACTTC. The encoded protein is CASSSGSSYEQYF.

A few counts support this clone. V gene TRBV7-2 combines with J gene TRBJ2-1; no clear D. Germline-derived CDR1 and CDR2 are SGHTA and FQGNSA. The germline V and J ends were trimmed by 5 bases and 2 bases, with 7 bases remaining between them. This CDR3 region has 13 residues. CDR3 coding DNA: TGTGCCAGCAGCCTGATAGCCTACAATGAGCAGTTCTTC. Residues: CASSLIAYNEQFF.

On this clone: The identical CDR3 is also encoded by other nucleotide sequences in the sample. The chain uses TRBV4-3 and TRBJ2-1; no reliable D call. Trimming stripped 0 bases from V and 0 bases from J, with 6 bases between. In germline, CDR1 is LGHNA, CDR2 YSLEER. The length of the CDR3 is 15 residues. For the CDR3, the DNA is TGCGCCAGCAGCCAAGAGTCTAGCTCCTACAATGAGCAGTTCTTC. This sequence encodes CASSQESSSYNEQFF.

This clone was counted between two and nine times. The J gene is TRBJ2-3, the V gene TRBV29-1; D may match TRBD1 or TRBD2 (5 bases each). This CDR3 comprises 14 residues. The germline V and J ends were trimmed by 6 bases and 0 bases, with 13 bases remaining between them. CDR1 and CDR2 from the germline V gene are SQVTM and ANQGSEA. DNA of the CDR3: TGCAGCGTGGGACGGGCATTAAGCACAGATACGCAGTATTTT. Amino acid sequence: CSVGRALSTDTQYF.

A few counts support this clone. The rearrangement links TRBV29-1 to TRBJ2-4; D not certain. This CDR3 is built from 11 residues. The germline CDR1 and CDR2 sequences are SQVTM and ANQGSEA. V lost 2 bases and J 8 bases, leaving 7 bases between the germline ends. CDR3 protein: CSVEFGDIQYF. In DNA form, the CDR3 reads TGCAGCGTTGAATTTGGGGACATTCAGTACTTC.

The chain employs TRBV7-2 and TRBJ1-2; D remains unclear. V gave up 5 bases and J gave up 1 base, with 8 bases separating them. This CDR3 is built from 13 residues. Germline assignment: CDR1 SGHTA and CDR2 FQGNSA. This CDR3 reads CASSSQSNYGYTF. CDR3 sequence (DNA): TGTGCCAGCAGCAGTCAGAGTAACTATGGCTACACCTTC.

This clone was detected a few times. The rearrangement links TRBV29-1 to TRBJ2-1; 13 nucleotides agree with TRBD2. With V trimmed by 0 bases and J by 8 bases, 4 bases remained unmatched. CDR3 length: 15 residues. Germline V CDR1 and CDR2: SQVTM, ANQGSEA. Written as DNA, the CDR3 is TGCAGCGTTGAAGAGGGACTAGCGGGATCGGATGAGCAGTTCTTC. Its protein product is CSVEEGLAGSDEQFF.

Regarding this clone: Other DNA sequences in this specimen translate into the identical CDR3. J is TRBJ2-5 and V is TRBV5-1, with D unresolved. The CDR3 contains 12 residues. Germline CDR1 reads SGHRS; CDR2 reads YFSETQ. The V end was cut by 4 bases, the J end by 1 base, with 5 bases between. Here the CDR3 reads CASSLLQETQYF. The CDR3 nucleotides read TGCGCCAGCAGCCTGCTCCAAGAGACCCAGTACTTC.

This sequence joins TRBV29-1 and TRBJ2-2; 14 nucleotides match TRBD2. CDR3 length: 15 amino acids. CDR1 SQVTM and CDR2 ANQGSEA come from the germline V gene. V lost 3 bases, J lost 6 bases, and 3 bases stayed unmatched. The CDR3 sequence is CSVEGLAGVSGELFF. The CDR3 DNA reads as TGCAGCGTTGAGGGACTAGCGGGAGTCTCCGGGGAGCTGTTTTTT.

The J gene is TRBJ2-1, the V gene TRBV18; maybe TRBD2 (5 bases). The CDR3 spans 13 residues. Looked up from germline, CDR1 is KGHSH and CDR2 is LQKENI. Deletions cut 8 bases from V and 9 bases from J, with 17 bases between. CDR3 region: CASHEGQPFEQFF. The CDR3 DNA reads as TGTGCCAGCCACGAGGGCCAGCCTTTTGAGCAGTTCTTC.

The CDR3 DNA sequence: TGTGCCTGGAGATTAAATGAGCGGGGCCCCGAGCAGTACTTC. Its translation: CAWRLNERGPEQYF. The J gene is TRBJ2-7, the V gene TRBV30; 7 bases agree with TRBD2. The J segment lost 6 bases and the V segment lost 3 bases, leaving 11 bases of the junction unmatched. CDR1 GTSNPN and CDR2 SVGIG come from the germline V gene (reference sequence). The CDR3 runs 14 residues.

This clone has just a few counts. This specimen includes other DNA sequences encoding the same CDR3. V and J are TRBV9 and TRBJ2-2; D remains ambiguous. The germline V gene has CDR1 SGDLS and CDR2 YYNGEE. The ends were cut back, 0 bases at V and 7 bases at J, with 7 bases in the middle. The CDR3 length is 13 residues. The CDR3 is CASSVEGNGELFF. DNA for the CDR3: TGTGCCAGCAGCGTAGAAGGCAACGGGGAGCTGTTTTTT.

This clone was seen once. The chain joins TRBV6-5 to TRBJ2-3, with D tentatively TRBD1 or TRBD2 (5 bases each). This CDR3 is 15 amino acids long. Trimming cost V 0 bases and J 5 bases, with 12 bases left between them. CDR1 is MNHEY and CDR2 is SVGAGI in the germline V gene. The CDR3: CASSYSWGNKDTQYF. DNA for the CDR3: TGTGCCAGCAGTTACTCCTGGGGGAACAAAGATACGCAGTATTTT.

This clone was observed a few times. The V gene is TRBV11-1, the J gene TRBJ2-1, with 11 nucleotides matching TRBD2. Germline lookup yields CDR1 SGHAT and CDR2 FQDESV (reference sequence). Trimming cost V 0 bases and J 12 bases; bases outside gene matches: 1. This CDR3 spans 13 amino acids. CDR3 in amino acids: CASSLAGLAAQFF. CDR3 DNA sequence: TGTGCCAGCAGCTTAGCGGGACTAGCGGCGCAGTTCTTC.

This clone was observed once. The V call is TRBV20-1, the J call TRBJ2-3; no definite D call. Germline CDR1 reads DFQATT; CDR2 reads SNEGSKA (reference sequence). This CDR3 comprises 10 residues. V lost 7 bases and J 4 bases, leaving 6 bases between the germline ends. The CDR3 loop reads CSGSADTQYF. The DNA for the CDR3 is TGCAGTGGGTCGGCAGATACGCAGTATTTT.

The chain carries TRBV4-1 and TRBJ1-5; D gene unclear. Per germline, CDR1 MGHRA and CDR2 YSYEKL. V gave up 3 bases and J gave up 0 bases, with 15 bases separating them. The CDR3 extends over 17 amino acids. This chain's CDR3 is CASSQTRDSNSNQPQHF. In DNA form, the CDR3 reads TGCGCCAGCAGCCAGACGCGCGACTCCAATAGCAATCAGCCCCAGCATTTT.

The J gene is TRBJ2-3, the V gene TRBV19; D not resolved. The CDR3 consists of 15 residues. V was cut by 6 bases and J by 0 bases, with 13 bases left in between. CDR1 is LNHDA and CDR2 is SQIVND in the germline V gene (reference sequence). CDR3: CASRRAVASTDTQYF. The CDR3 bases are TGTGCCAGTAGAAGGGCTGTTGCTAGCACAGATACGCAGTATTTT.

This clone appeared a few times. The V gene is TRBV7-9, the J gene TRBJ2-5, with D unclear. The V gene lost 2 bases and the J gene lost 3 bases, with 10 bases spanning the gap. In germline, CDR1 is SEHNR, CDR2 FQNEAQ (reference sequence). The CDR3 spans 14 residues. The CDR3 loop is CASSLRAGEETQYF. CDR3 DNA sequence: TGTGCCAGCAGCTTACGGGCAGGAGAAGAGACCCAGTACTTC.

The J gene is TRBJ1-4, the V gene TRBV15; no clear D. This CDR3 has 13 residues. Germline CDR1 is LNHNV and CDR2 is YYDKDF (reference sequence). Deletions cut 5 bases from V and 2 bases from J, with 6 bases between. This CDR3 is CATSPGTNEKLFF. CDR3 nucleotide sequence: TGTGCCACCAGCCCGGGGACTAATGAAAAACTGTTTTTT.

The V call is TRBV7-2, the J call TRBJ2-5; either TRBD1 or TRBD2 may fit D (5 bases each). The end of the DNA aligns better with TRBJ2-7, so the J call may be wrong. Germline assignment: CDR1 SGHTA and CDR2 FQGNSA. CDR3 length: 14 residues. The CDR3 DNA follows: TGTGCCAGCAGCTTAGTCGGGGCTAATGACGAGCAGTACTTC. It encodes CASSLVGANDEQYF.

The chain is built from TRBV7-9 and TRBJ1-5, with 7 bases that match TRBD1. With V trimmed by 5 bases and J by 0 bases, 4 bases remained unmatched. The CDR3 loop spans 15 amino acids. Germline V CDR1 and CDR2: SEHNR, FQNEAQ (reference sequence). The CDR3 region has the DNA TGTGCCAGCAGCCTGACAGGGAATAGCAATCAGCCCCAGCATTTT. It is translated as CASSLTGNSNQPQHF.

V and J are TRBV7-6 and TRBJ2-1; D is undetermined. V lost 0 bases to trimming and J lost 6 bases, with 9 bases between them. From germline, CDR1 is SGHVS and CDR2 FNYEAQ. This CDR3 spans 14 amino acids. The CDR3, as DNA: TGTGCCAGCAGCTTAGCCGTTGGCGGCAATGAGCAGTTCTTC. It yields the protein CASSLAVGGNEQFF.

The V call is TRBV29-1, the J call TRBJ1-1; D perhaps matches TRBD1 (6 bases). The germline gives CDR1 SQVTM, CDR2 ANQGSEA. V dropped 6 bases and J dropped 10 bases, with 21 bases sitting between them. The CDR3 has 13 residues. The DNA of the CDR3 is TGCAGCGTGTCGGACAGTCGGTGGGCCGGAGCTTTCTTT. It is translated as CSVSDSRWAGAFF. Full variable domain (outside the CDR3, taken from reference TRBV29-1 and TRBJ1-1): SAVISQKPSRDICQRGTSLTIQCQVDSQVTMMFWYRQQPGQSLTLIATANQGSEATYESGFVIDKFPISRPNLTFSTLTVSNMSPEDSSIYLCSVSDSRWAGAFFGQGTRLTVV.

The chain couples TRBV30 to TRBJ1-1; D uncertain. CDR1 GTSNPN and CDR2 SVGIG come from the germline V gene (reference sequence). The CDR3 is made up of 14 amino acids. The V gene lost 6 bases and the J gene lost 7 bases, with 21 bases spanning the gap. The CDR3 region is CACDPGQSRFEAFF. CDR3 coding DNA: TGTGCCTGCGATCCGGGCCAAAGCCGGTTTGAAGCTTTCTTT.

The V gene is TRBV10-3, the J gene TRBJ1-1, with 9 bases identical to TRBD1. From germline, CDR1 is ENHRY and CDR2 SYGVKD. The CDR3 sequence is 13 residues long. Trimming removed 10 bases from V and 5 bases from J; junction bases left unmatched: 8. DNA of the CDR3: TGTGCCACCGGACAGGGGATAAAAACTGAAGCTTTCTTT. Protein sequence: CATGQGIKTEAFF.

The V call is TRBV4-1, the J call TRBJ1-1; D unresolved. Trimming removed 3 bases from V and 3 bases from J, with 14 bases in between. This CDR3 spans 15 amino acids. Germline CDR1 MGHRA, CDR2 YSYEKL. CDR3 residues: CASSHSPTRDTEAFF. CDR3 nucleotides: TGCGCCAGCAGCCATTCACCGACCCGGGACACTGAAGCTTTCTTT.

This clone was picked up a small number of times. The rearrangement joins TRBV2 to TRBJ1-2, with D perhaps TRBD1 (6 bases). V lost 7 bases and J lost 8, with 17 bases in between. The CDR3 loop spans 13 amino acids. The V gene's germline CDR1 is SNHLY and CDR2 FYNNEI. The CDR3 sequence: CASNKNREGGYTF. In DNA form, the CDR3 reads TGTGCCAGCAATAAGAACAGGGAAGGGGGCTACACCTTC.